This T cell receptor (beta chain) was recovered during a study of beta chain features in type 1 diabetes. Study-wide results and limits: Type 1 diabetes patients had TCRB CDR3s that were shorter (moderately but significantly so) in all four CD4+ subsets. When VDJ junctions were examined, type 1 diabetes patients showed fewer insertions and more deletions.

Sequenced material consisted of expressed TCRB transcripts (all of the isolated RNA was reverse transcribed). Clones were read by immunoSEQ multiplex PCR, and TCRdb kept only the in-frame ones, dropping some. The table has 130,000 to 150,000 clones, around a tenth seen once. The single heparinised draw taken from each donor contained around 100 mL of blood on average. Germline V lookup: CDR1 GTSNPN, CDR2 SVGIG (reference sequence). V lost 3 bases, J lost 3 bases, and 11 bases lay in between. The CDR3 totals 14 residues. As concerns this clone: Its antigen is unknown.

The chain couples TRBV30 to TRBJ1-4; TRBD1 is a possible D gene (5 bases). Sequencing was done on a sample of central memory CD4+ T cells from blood. This sequence originates from a man in his late teens or twenties in good health. The CDR3 nucleotides read TGTGCCTGGAGACTGGGGGGAGCTAATGAAAAACTGTTTTTT. Amino acid sequence: CAWRLGGANEKLFF.